The clone carrying this T cell receptor (beta chain) was counted between two and nine times. Its antigen is still unknown. The data were taken from a study of T cell repertoires in cytomegalovirus infection. TCRdb reprocessed the reads via MiXCR and lists one record per CDR3 protein. The sample has about 310,000 distinct CDR3 sequences, around 25% seen once. The CDR3 totals 20 residues. J lost 0 bases, V lost 2 bases, and 13 bases had no gene match. The TCR was taken from a human donor in good health (CMV status not recorded). Some clones in this sample may be carry-over from other donors' samples. This sequence joins TRBV6-7 and TRBJ2-7, with 13 bases matching TRBD2. TRBV6-7 is treated as an ORF (open reading frame) with a function not yet certain. This material consisted of cultured PBMCs, taken from culture after CMV antigen stimulation. CDR3: CASSYAQAGTSGTLSYEQYV. In DNA, the CDR3 is TGTGCCAGCAGTTACGCTCAGGCCGGGACTAGCGGGACCCTCTCCTACGAGCAGTACGTC.